These 27 T cell receptor beta chains were all obtained from the same sample, sequenced in a study of T cells in Graves' hyperthyroidism and ophthalmopathy. Amplification of TCR beta CDR3 regions was performed using RNA transcripts as template. RT-PCR in the first round (using the HTBI primer set) targeted the TCR CDR3. From the multiplex PCR reads, TCRdb called clonotypes with MiXCR, one entry per CDR3 protein. The sample shows roughly 93,000 distinct CDR3 sequences, around 42% of them seen only once. The sample consisted of peripheral blood or thyroid tissue (not recorded which). The source is a woman between 25 and 40 years old with Graves' hyperthyroidism.

The genes are TRBV20-1 and TRBJ2-7; 12 positions match TRBD2. There are 12 residues in the CDR3. V was clipped by 4 bases and J by 10 bases; unmatched bases: 5. Germline CDR1 and CDR2: DFQATT and SNEGSKA (reference sequence). The CDR3 bases are TGCAGTGCTAATGCGGGACTAGCGGGCCAGTACTTC. This encodes CSANAGLAGQYF.

This clonotype has at least ten counts. This chain joins TRBV2 and TRBJ2-7, with D possibly being TRBD1 or TRBD2 (5 bases each). Germline assignment: CDR1 SNHLY and CDR2 FYNNEI. V lost 8 bases and J lost 7, with 18 bases in between. The CDR3 is 13 residues long. CDR3 amino acids: CASRGLSEPEQYF. For the CDR3, the DNA is TGTGCCAGCCGGGGCCTCAGCGAGCCAGAGCAGTACTTC.

Many counts were recorded for this clonotype. A read error may produce the germline difference seen at one junction end. This chain links TRBV11-1 with TRBJ1-1, with 8 bases fitting TRBD1. Per the germline V gene, CDR1 is SGHAT and CDR2 is FQDESV (reference sequence). The CDR3 is 15 residues long. CDR3 sequence reads: CASSLVNAGGTEASF. CDR3 in DNA: TGTGCCAGCAGCTTAGTTAACGCAGGGGGCACTGAAGCTTCCTTT.

The chain joins TRBV9 to TRBJ2-3; the D gene is possibly TRBD2 (6 bases). The germline V gene encodes CDR1 SGDLS and CDR2 YYNGEE. This CDR3 contains 15 residues. Trimming stripped 7 bases from V and 0 bases from J, with 15 bases between. The CDR3 nucleotides read TGTGCCAGCGGGGGAGGTTCCGCTAGCACAGATACGCAGTATTTT. As protein: CASGGGSASTDTQYF.

About this clonotype itself: Just one base apart from a much larger clone, this may be a read error. CDR3 DNA: TGTGCCAGCAGGATGGGACACGGTAGCTCTCAGCCCCAGCATTTT. It yields the protein CASRMGHGSSQPQHF. The V and J genes are TRBV7-3 and TRBJ1-5; D may be TRBD1 (6 bases). V lost 6 bases and J 6 bases, leaving 18 bases between the germline ends. Germline V gives CDR1 SGHTA, CDR2 FQGTGA. This CDR3 spans 15 amino acids.

This clonotype has only a few counts. This rearrangement joins TRBV11-2 to TRBJ1-2, with 9 positions matching TRBD1. This CDR3 is built from 14 residues. CDR1 is SGHAT and CDR2 is FQNNGV in the germline V gene. With V trimmed by 3 bases and J by 6 bases, 5 bases remained unmatched. CDR3 sequence reads: CASSLRQGVNGYTF. In DNA form, the CDR3 reads TGTGCCAGCAGCTTGAGACAGGGGGTGAATGGCTACACCTTC.

At least ten counts were recorded for this clonotype. The gene calls are TRBV20-1 and TRBJ1-2; TRBD1 agrees at 7 bases. CDR1 DFQATT and CDR2 SNEGSKA come from the germline V gene (reference sequence). J lost 4 bases, V lost 2 bases, and 4 bases had no gene match. The CDR3 consists of 13 residues. The CDR3 reads CSARLQGVYGYTF. CDR3 nucleotide sequence: TGCAGTGCTAGACTGCAGGGGGTCTATGGCTACACCTTC.

This clonotype was seen at least ten times. The chain carries TRBV15 and TRBJ2-5; perhaps TRBD1 as D (5 bases). Germline V lookup: CDR1 LNHNV, CDR2 YYDKDF (reference sequence). V dropped 1 base and J dropped 5 bases, with 14 bases sitting between them. CDR3 size: 15 residues. CDR3 residues: CATSRGVGVDETQYF. The CDR3 DNA is TGTGCCACCAGCAGAGGAGTAGGGGTGGACGAGACCCAGTACTTC.

V gene TRBV7-2 combines with J gene TRBJ2-5, with 9 bases matching TRBD1. Germline trimming cut 0 bases from V and 4 bases from J; bases unmatched to any gene: 3. The CDR3 consists of 15 residues. The germline gives CDR1 SGHTA, CDR2 FQGNSA. The CDR3 DNA sequence: TGTGCCAGCAGCTTAGCGGGGACAGGGCGAGAGACCCAGTACTTC. This codes for CASSLAGTGRETQYF.

This clonotype was counted between two and nine times. The germline gene is not matched at one end of the junction; a read error may be the cause. The rearrangement uses TRBV20-1 and TRBJ2-2; D is perhaps TRBD2 (5 bases). Germline V gene lookup returns CDR1 DFQATT and CDR2 SNEGSKA (reference sequence). The CDR3 has 9 residues. CDR3 region: CSATGELFF. CDR3 bases: TGCAGTGCTACCGGGGAGTTGTTTTTT.

This clonotype was observed many times. This chain joins TRBV5-6 and TRBJ1-2; D is possibly TRBD1 (6 bases). Germline lookup yields CDR1 SGHDT and CDR2 YYEEEE. V was clipped by 8 bases and J by 3 bases, with 17 bases between them. There are 14 residues in the CDR3. The CDR3 nucleotides are TGTGCCAGTCTAGGGGGGGTCCAGGACTATGGCTACACCTTC. Its translation is CASLGGVQDYGYTF. Full variable domain (outside the CDR3, taken from reference TRBV5-6 and TRBJ1-2): DAGVTQSPTHLIKTRGQQVTLRCSPKSGHDTVSWYQQALGQGPQFIFQYYEEEERQRGNFPDRFSGHQFPNYSSELNVNALLLGDSALYLCASLGGVQDYGYTFGSGTRLTVV.

This clonotype occurred many times. The chain links TRBV6-6 to TRBJ1-2; D is undetermined. CDR3 size: 14 residues. The germline V and J ends were trimmed by 1 base and 1 base, with 7 bases remaining between them. Germline-derived CDR1 and CDR2 are MNHNY and SVGAGI (reference sequence). The CDR3 is CASSYLSFNYGYTF. In DNA form, the CDR3 reads TGTGCCAGCAGTTACTTAAGTTTTAACTATGGCTACACCTTC.

This chain uses TRBV5-1 with TRBJ2-3; D is perhaps TRBD1 or TRBD2 (5 bases each). Deletions cut 5 bases from V and 8 bases from J, with 21 bases between. This CDR3 has 15 residues. Germline V CDR1 and CDR2: SGHRS, YFSETQ. In DNA, the CDR3 is TGCGCCAGCAGGCTCTCGGGGAGCAGGGATGGTACGCAGTATTTT. This sequence encodes CASRLSGSRDGTQYF.

The chain recombines TRBV12-3 or TRBV12-4 with TRBJ1-3; 8 bases line up with TRBD1. This CDR3 has 18 residues. J gave up 1 base and V 6 bases, and 14 bases lay outside the gene matches. CDR3: CASRMPGQDYNSGNTIYF. In DNA, the CDR3 is TGTGCCAGCAGGATGCCGGGACAGGACTATAATTCTGGAAACACCATATATTTT.

The rearrangement joins TRBV7-9 to TRBJ2-7, with 12 positions matching TRBD2. Germline-derived CDR1 and CDR2 are SEHNR and FQNEAQ (reference sequence). This CDR3 is built from 14 residues. The junction had 7 bases not matched to a gene; V was cut back by 6 bases and J by 7 bases. The CDR3 DNA follows: TGTGCCAGCAGGTGGTCGGGACTAGCGGGTGAGCAGTACTTC. Its translation: CASRWSGLAGEQYF. The full variable domain, rest sourced from reference TRBV7-9 and TRBJ2-7, is DTGVSQNPRHKITKRGQNVTFRCDPISEHNRLYWYRQTLGQGPEFLTYFQNEAQLEKSRLLSDRFSAERPKGSFSTLEIQRTEQGDSAMYLCASRWSGLAGEQYFGPGTRLTVT.

This clonotype showed up just a few times. The chain couples TRBV10-3 to TRBJ1-1; D call uncertain. The germline V gene encodes CDR1 ENHRY and CDR2 SYGVKD. V was cut by 0 bases and J by 6 bases, with 11 bases left in between. The CDR3 is made up of 14 amino acids. The CDR3 coding sequence is TGTGCCATCAGTGAGTCGACGGAGGACCCTGAAGCTTTCTTT. Encoded protein: CAISESTEDPEAFF.

The V gene is TRBV7-2, the J gene TRBJ2-7; 9 nucleotides line up with TRBD2. From germline, CDR1 is SGHTA and CDR2 FQGNSA. With 8 bases clipped from V and 6 bases from J, the junction kept 14 bases outside the gene matches. This CDR3 region has 15 residues. The CDR3 DNA follows: TGTGCCAGCGGCTGGAATAGCGGGAGAGGCACCGAGCAGTACTTC. Residues: CASGWNSGRGTEQYF.

About this clonotype: Relative to the germline gene, one junction end is altered; a read error may explain this. The chain links TRBV7-2 to TRBJ1-4; 7 bases match TRBD1. CDR3 length: 15 amino acids. Germline CDR1 and CDR2: SGHTA and FQGNSA. The CDR3 DNA sequence: TGTGCCAGCAGCTTCCGGGACAGAACTAATGAAAAACCGTTTTTT. Translating it yields CASSFRDRTNEKPFF.

The V and J genes are TRBV12-3 or TRBV12-4 and TRBJ1-2; D is perhaps TRBD1 (6 bases). Trimming pared 1 base from V and 12 bases from J, leaving 15 bases between. The CDR3 loop spans 13 amino acids. DNA for the CDR3: TGTGCCAGCAGTTTAGAGAGGGGGGATGGAAACACCTTC. Its protein product is CASSLERGDGNTF.

V is TRBV10-3 and J is TRBJ2-7; 12 positions match TRBD1. V was pared by 8 bases and J by 4 bases, with 3 bases of the junction left unmatched. This CDR3 spans 13 amino acids. Germline-derived CDR1 and CDR2 are ENHRY and SYGVKD. The CDR3 loop reads CAIWDRGQYEQYF. In DNA form, the CDR3 reads TGTGCCATCTGGGACAGGGGGCAGTACGAGCAGTACTTC.

Note on this clonotype: At one of its ends the junction is not consistent with the germline gene, which may arise from a read error. V gene TRBV7-6 combines with J gene TRBJ1-1; no reliable D call. The CDR3 runs to 14 residues. Germline assignment: CDR1 SGHVS and CDR2 FNYEAQ. CDR3 nucleotides: TGTGCCAGCAGCCCCGAGCGGATGTACACTGAAGCTTCCTTT. This translates into CASSPERMYTEASF.

This clonotype has a handful of counts. The chain recombines TRBV20-1 with TRBJ2-3, with TRBD1 matching 8 bases. V shed 5 bases, J shed 4 bases, and the junction held 8 bases outside the gene matches. Germline CDR1 is DFQATT and CDR2 is SNEGSKA (reference sequence). This CDR3 has 14 residues. CDR3 sequence: CSAAYRGWSDTQYF. In DNA form, the CDR3 reads TGCAGTGCTGCATACAGGGGGTGGTCAGATACGCAGTATTTT.

Note on this clonotype: An end of the junction does not agree with germline; a read error may underlie this. V is TRBV7-9 and J is TRBJ1-4, with a tentative D call TRBD1 (5 bases). This CDR3 contains 13 residues. Germline assignment: CDR1 SEHNR and CDR2 FQNEAQ (reference sequence). The CDR3 region has the DNA TGTGCCACCAGCGGCGGGACCCGGGAAAAACTGTTTTTT. Its translation: CATSGGTREKLFF.

This chain joins TRBV5-1 and TRBJ1-2, with 8 bases that match TRBD1. V was clipped by 0 bases and J by 6 bases; unmatched bases: 4. The CDR3 loop spans 14 amino acids. CDR1 is SGHRS, CDR2 YFSETQ, per germline. The CDR3 DNA reads as TGCGCCAGCAGCTTGGCCGGACAGGGTAATGGCTACACCTTC. Translated: CASSLAGQGNGYTF. The full variable domain, completed using reference TRBV5-1 and TRBJ1-2, is KAGVTQTPRYLIKTRGQQVTLSCSPISGHRSVSWYQQTPGQGLQFLFEYFSETQRNKGNFPGRFSGRQFSNSRSEMNVSTLELGDSALYLCASSLAGQGNGYTFGSGTRLTVV.

Ten or more counts support this clonotype. The genes are TRBV20-1 and TRBJ2-3; 12 nucleotides match TRBD2. The germline V gene has CDR1 DFQATT and CDR2 SNEGSKA (reference sequence). The CDR3 has 16 residues. The CDR3 DNA sequence: TGCAGCCTGACTAGCGGGAGAAGGCGGAGCACAGATACGCAGTATTTT. Protein sequence: CSLTSGRRRSTDTQYF.

In its sample, this clonotype was seen many times. The chain recombines TRBV2 with TRBJ1-2, with D hard to call. V was cut by 4 bases and J by 0 bases, with 6 bases left in between. The CDR3 has 13 residues. Germline values: CDR1 SNHLY, CDR2 FYNNEI. CDR3 nucleotide sequence: TGTGCCAGCAGTGGACCTCCTAACTATGGCTACACCTTC. This sequence encodes CASSGPPNYGYTF.

A note on this clonotype: A clone one base away is much larger, so this may be a read error. This sequence joins TRBV20-1 and TRBJ2-5; 7 nucleotides line up with TRBD2. Trimming removed 0 bases from V and 5 bases from J; junction bases left unmatched: 9. The CDR3 extends over 15 amino acids. Germline loops: CDR1 DFQATT, CDR2 SNEGSKA (reference sequence). The chain's CDR3 is CSARDGGRAKETQYF. The CDR3 coding sequence is TGCAGTGCTAGAGACGGAGGGAGGGCCAAGGAGACCCAGTACTTC.